The clone carrying this T cell receptor beta chain was observed a handful of times. Antigen unknown. These data come from a study of identical twins. TCRdb passed the 5' RACE reads through MiXCR, listing each CDR3 protein once. The sample includes about 920,000 distinct CDR3 sequences, over 9% seen only once; the top ten take around 1.5%. The CDR3 runs to 14 residues. The V and J ends lost 8 bases and 4 bases, in that order; junction bases with no gene match: 6. The germline gives CDR1 ENHRY, CDR2 SYGVKD. Study conclusions and caveats: Reduced insertions were recorded for abundant cord blood beta clonotypes, with no such pattern in memory repertoires.

Another study also made use of these data, one on yellow fever vaccine responses in identical twins. That work states: Twins reportedly mounted vaccine T cell responses that seemed partly convergent, partly personalized.

The V gene is TRBV10-3, the J gene TRBJ2-7; 12 bases are shared with TRBD1. This sequence originates from a woman aged 18-29 years in good health. Material for sequencing was PBMCs. CDR3 nucleotide sequence: TGTGCCATCGCGGGGACAGGGGGCAGTTACGAGCAGTACTTC. This gives the protein CAIAGTGGSYEQYF.